The next 26 T cell receptor beta chains were all read from a single sample in a study of blood T cell dynamics during melanoma immunotherapy (dated by TCRdb to the early 2020s). What this sample's time point label stands for: week 3, after first cycle of checkpoint inhibitor. The method behind the library was the immunoSEQ multiplex PCR assay. In TCRdb, the immuneACCESS table is reduced to in-frame sequences with V and J assigned. These tables do not hold every clone; where another copy was compared, an unresolved V gene accounts for under half, and the others remain unexplained. This sample has several thousand clones in its table, and 75% to 90% of those were observed once. Together, the top ten hold around 3.6% of the sample. The input for sequencing was blood, taken from a patient treated with checkpoint blockade. The receptors originated from a human donor with melanoma.

The gene calls are TRBV19 and TRBJ2-7; TRBD2 matches at 8 bases. Trimming took 1 base from V and 1 from J; bases not matched to a gene: 9. Germline-derived CDR1 and CDR2 are LNHDA and SQIVND (reference sequence). The CDR3 length is 17 residues. In DNA form, the CDR3 reads TGTGCCAGTAGTATAGGCGGGACTAGTCTGGGATCCTACGAGCAGTACTTC. Translated, it gives CASSIGGTSLGSYEQYF.

The chain employs TRBV28 and TRBJ1-1; tentatively, D is TRBD1 (5 bases). Germline CDR1 reads MDHEN; CDR2 reads SYDVKM. CDR3 length equals 14 residues. V was trimmed by 7 bases and J by 0 bases, leaving 12 bases between them. The CDR3 here is CASIGAQVNTEAFF. The CDR3 DNA reads as TGTGCCAGCATAGGGGCCCAGGTGAACACTGAAGCTTTCTTT.

The chain carries TRBV2 and TRBJ2-7; 12 bases agree with TRBD1. Germline V CDR1 and CDR2: SNHLY, FYNNEI. The CDR3 spans 14 residues. V shed 11 bases and J 7 bases; nucleotides not matched to a gene: 12. CDR3 sequence reads: CARGGDRGPREQYF. The DNA of the CDR3 is TGTGCCCGAGGGGGGGACAGGGGGCCGCGGGAGCAGTACTTC.

The V gene is TRBV21-1, the J gene TRBJ1-5; the D call in the table, TRBD1, was not verified against the DNA. TRBV21-1 is noted as a pseudogene. The CDR3 is 10 residues long. This chain's CDR3 is CASIRDSRHF. The CDR3 region has the DNA TGTGCCAGCATCCGGGACAGTCGGCATTTT.

V is TRBV19 and J is TRBJ2-1; tentative D call: TRBD2 (5 bases). Between the trimmed V and J ends, which lost 1 base and 4 bases, there was a span of 11 bases. The CDR3 spans 15 residues. The V gene's germline CDR1 is LNHDA and CDR2 SQIVND (reference sequence). CDR3 amino acids: CASSIVQAAYNEQFF. The DNA of the CDR3 is TGTGCCAGTAGTATAGTACAAGCGGCTTACAATGAGCAGTTCTTC.

This sequence joins TRBV28 and TRBJ2-7; 7 bases map to TRBD2. Looked up from germline, CDR1 is MDHEN and CDR2 is SYDVKM. There are 14 residues in the CDR3. V gave up 7 bases and J gave up 3 bases; unmatched junction bases: 9. The CDR3 here is CASNWGGKYYEQYF. The CDR3 DNA reads TGTGCCAGCAATTGGGGGGGTAAATACTACGAGCAGTACTTC. Supplemented by reference TRBV28 and TRBJ2-7, the full variable domain reads DVKVTQSSRYLVKRTGEKVFLECVQDMDHENMFWYRQDPGLGLRLIYFSYDVKMKEKGDIPEGYSVSREKKERFSLILESASTNQTSMYLCASNWGGKYYEQYFGPGTRLTVT.

The rearrangement links TRBV19 to TRBJ1-4; 10 bases match TRBD1. Trimming removed 8 bases from V and 7 bases from J; junction bases left unmatched: 1. The CDR3 extends over 12 amino acids. Germline V gene data show CDR1 as LNHDA and CDR2 as SQIVND (reference sequence). The DNA for the CDR3 is TGTGCCAGTGGGGACAGGGGTGAAAAACTGTTTTTT. Amino acids: CASGDRGEKLFF. Full variable domain (outside the CDR3, taken from reference TRBV19 and TRBJ1-4): DGGITQSPKYLFRKEGQNVTLSCEQNLNHDAMYWYRQDPGQGLRLIYYSQIVNDFQKGDIAEGYSVSREKKESFPLTVTSAQKNPTAFYLCASGDRGEKLFFGSGTQLSVL.

The V gene is TRBV29-1, the J gene TRBJ2-7; possible D gene TRBD1, 5 bases. The germline V gene encodes CDR1 SQVTM and CDR2 ANQGSEA. The CDR3 extends over 15 amino acids. The V end lost 2 bases, the J end lost 0 bases, and 14 bases lay between the germline ends. The chain's CDR3 is CSVEYALGHSYEQYF. In DNA form, the CDR3 reads TGCAGCGTTGAATATGCCTTGGGGCACTCCTACGAGCAGTACTTC.

The rearrangement uses TRBV19 and TRBJ2-5; weak D call: TRBD1 (6 bases). The closer fit of TRBJ2-7 to the DNA end suggests the J call may be wrong. This CDR3 comprises 16 residues. The V gene's germline CDR1 is LNHDA and CDR2 SQIVND (reference sequence). The CDR3 bases are TGTGCCTCTAAACAAGGGGGTCTGGCAGGGACCTACGAGCAGTACTTC. This codes for CASKQGGLAGTYEQYF.

J is TRBJ2-5 and V is TRBV14; D not certain. TRBJ2-7 explains the end of the DNA better; the J call may be wrong. Germline V gene sequence: CDR1 SGHDN, CDR2 FVKESK. CDR3 length: 15 amino acids. As DNA, the CDR3 is TGTGCCAGCAGCCAAGAAGGCGATTGGCCCTACGAGCAGTACTTC. It codes for CASSQEGDWPYEQYF.

The chain uses TRBV30 and TRBJ2-7; no firm D call. V lost 0 bases and J 0 bases, leaving 9 bases between the germline ends. The CDR3 spans 14 residues. CDR1 and CDR2 from the germline V gene are GTSNPN and SVGIG (reference sequence). The CDR3 is CAWSVGPSSYEQYF. In DNA form, the CDR3 reads TGTGCCTGGAGTGTAGGTCCTAGCTCCTACGAGCAGTACTTC.

The chain links TRBV4-2 to TRBJ1-6; D may be TRBD1 (5 bases). The germline gives CDR1 LGHNA, CDR2 YNFKEQ. The CDR3 extends over 15 amino acids. V dropped 0 bases and J dropped 2 bases, with 5 bases sitting between them. The CDR3 sequence is CASSQETAYNSPLHF. CDR3 nucleotides: TGTGCCAGCAGCCAAGAGACAGCCTATAATTCACCCCTCCACTTT.

This chain connects TRBV5-1 to TRBJ2-5; the D gene is possibly TRBD1 (6 bases). Per germline, CDR1 SGHRS and CDR2 YFSETQ. V was pared by 3 bases and J by 2 bases, with 14 bases between. The CDR3 has 15 amino acids. This chain's CDR3 is CASSYAGDLQETQYF. The CDR3 DNA reads as TGCGCCAGCAGCTACGCAGGGGACCTTCAAGAGACCCAGTACTTC. Full variable domain (missing parts from reference TRBV5-1 and TRBJ2-5): KAGVTQTPRYLIKTRGQQVTLSCSPISGHRSVSWYQQTPGQGLQFLFEYFSETQRNKGNFPGRFSGRQFSNSRSEMNVSTLELGDSALYLCASSYAGDLQETQYFGPGTRLLVL.

This chain connects TRBV27 to TRBJ1-2; D is perhaps TRBD1 (6 bases). There are 15 residues in the CDR3. Per the germline V gene, CDR1 is MNHEY and CDR2 is SMNVEV (reference sequence). Between the trimmed V and J ends, which lost 2 bases and 0 bases, there was a span of 10 bases. The CDR3 DNA reads as TGTGCCAGCAGTTTAAAGGGGGGCGCTAACTATGGCTACACCTTC. This codes for CASSLKGGANYGYTF.

The chain employs TRBV18 and TRBJ1-1, with D tentatively TRBD1 (5 bases). Trimming cost V 0 bases and J 5 bases, with 7 bases left between them. Germline V CDR1 and CDR2: KGHSH, LQKENI. The CDR3 sequence is 13 residues long. The chain's CDR3 is CASSPPGVTEAFF. The CDR3 region has the DNA TGTGCCAGCTCACCACCAGGGGTGACTGAAGCTTTCTTT.

This sequence joins TRBV27 and TRBJ2-7; a weak D match, TRBD1 (6 bases). This CDR3 has 11 amino acids. Germline CDR1 is MNHEY and CDR2 is SMNVEV (reference sequence). V lost 5 bases and J 6 bases, leaving 8 bases between the germline ends. CDR3 sequence (DNA): TGTGCCAGCAGTCAAGGGGGCGAGCAGTACTTC. Amino acids: CASSQGGEQYF.

The chain is built from TRBV7-8 and TRBJ1-2; no reliable D call. Germline CDR1 SGHVS, CDR2 FQNEAQ. The CDR3 extends over 15 amino acids. V was trimmed by 3 bases and J by 8 bases, leaving 19 bases between them. In nucleotides, the CDR3 is TGTGCCAGCAGCTTCTCGGGCTCCAATTCGTTGGGCTACACCTTC. As protein: CASSFSGSNSLGYTF.

The V and J genes are TRBV6-6 and TRBJ2-7; 10 nucleotides match TRBD2. This CDR3 is 14 amino acids long. The V segment lost 6 bases and the J segment 3 bases; nucleotides outside the gene matches: 5. From germline, CDR1 is MNHNY and CDR2 SVGAGI (reference sequence). The CDR3 loop reads CASSLLAGVYEQYF. CDR3 DNA: TGTGCCAGCAGCCTTCTAGCGGGAGTCTACGAGCAGTACTTC.

The chain recombines TRBV2 with TRBJ1-4, with 9 positions matching TRBD1. Unmatched junction bases numbered 6, after V lost 6 bases and J lost 7 bases. The CDR3 totals 14 residues. The germline V gene has CDR1 SNHLY and CDR2 FYNNEI. The CDR3 region is CASRTDRGSEKLFF. The CDR3 region has the DNA TGTGCCAGCAGGACGGACAGGGGTTCTGAAAAACTGTTTTTT.

The chain couples TRBV28 to TRBJ1-1; a weak D match, TRBD1 (5 bases). From germline, CDR1 is MDHEN and CDR2 SYDVKM. This CDR3 contains 14 residues. With 3 bases removed from V and 0 bases from J, the gap between germline ends came to 8 bases. CDR3 protein: CASSFEGMNTEAFF. CDR3 coding DNA: TGTGCCAGCAGTTTTGAGGGGATGAACACTGAAGCTTTCTTT. Looking up the rest from reference TRBV28 and TRBJ1-1 gives the full variable domain: DVKVTQSSRYLVKRTGEKVFLECVQDMDHENMFWYRQDPGLGLRLIYFSYDVKMKEKGDIPEGYSVSREKKERFSLILESASTNQTSMYLCASSFEGMNTEAFFGQGTRLTVV.

The gene calls are TRBV27 and TRBJ1-2, with a tentative D call TRBD1 (6 bases). The CDR3 runs to 15 residues. V was cut by 5 bases and J by 3 bases, with 16 bases left in between. Germline CDR1 MNHEY, CDR2 SMNVEV (reference sequence). CDR3 protein: CASSLTGKGDYGYTF. CDR3 DNA: TGTGCCAGCAGTCTCACAGGGAAAGGGGACTATGGCTACACCTTC.

This chain joins TRBV9 and TRBJ1-2, with 8 bases fitting TRBD1. With 5 bases clipped from V and 3 bases from J, the junction kept 12 bases outside the gene matches. The CDR3 sequence is 16 residues long. The V gene's germline CDR1 is SGDLS and CDR2 YYNGEE. The CDR3 sequence: CASSEPLGQDDYGYTF. CDR3 in DNA: TGTGCCAGCAGTGAACCGTTGGGACAGGACGACTATGGCTACACCTTC. Full variable domain (missing parts from reference TRBV9 and TRBJ1-2): DSGVTQTPKHLITATGQRVTLRCSPRSGDLSVYWYQQSLDQGLQFLIQYYNGEERAKGNILERFSAQQFPDLHSELNLSSLELGDSALYFCASSEPLGQDDYGYTFGSGTRLTVV.

The chain is built from TRBV7-2 and TRBJ1-1, with TRBD1 as a possible D gene (5 bases). CDR3 size: 16 residues. With 2 bases removed from V and 2 bases from J, the gap between germline ends came to 15 bases. Germline V CDR1 and CDR2: SGHTA, FQGNSA. CDR3 sequence reads: CASSLMVGGDNTEAFF. The CDR3 bases are TGTGCCAGCAGCTTAATGGTGGGGGGGGACAACACTGAAGCTTTCTTT.

The chain combines TRBV10-3 with TRBJ2-7; possible D gene TRBD2, 7 bases. Deletions cut 3 bases from V and 0 bases from J, with 12 bases between. The CDR3 length is 15 residues. The germline V gene encodes CDR1 ENHRY and CDR2 SYGVKD. The CDR3 loop reads CAISERGGSSYEQYF. For the CDR3, the DNA is TGTGCCATCAGTGAAAGGGGGGGAAGCTCCTACGAGCAGTACTTC.

The J gene is TRBJ2-6, the V gene TRBV5-4; 11 nucleotides match TRBD1. Germline values: CDR1 SGHNT, CDR2 YYREEE (reference sequence). The CDR3 is made up of 17 amino acids. V shed 5 bases and J 2 bases; nucleotides not matched to a gene: 6. The CDR3 DNA reads TGTGCCAGCAGTTCCCCGGGACAGGGGGCTGGGGCCAACGTCCTGACTTTC. Translating it yields CASSSPGQGAGANVLTF. Filled out from reference TRBV5-4 and TRBJ2-6, the complete variable domain reads ETGVTQSPTHLIKTRGQQVTLRCSSQSGHNTVSWYQQALGQGPQFIFQYYREEENGRGNFPPRFSGLQFPNYSSELNVNALELDDSALYLCASSSPGQGAGANVLTFGAGSRLTVL.

The chain employs TRBV5-5 and TRBJ2-7; 10 bases are shared with TRBD1. The CDR3 consists of 15 residues. CDR1 is SGHKS and CDR2 is YYEKEE in the germline V gene (reference sequence). V shed 2 bases, J shed 4 bases, and the junction held 6 bases outside the gene matches. The CDR3 sequence is CASSFSGTGAYEQYF. CDR3 DNA: TGTGCCAGCAGCTTCTCCGGGACAGGGGCGTACGAGCAGTACTTC.